The T cell receptor beta chain under discussion was sequenced for a study of Ad26.COV2.S vaccination and SARS-CoV-2 variants. From germline, CDR1 is MNHEY and CDR2 SVGAGI. CDR3 length equals 15 residues. The germline V and J ends were trimmed by 5 bases and 5 bases, with 18 bases remaining between them. General study points: The TCR-based breadth and depth measures might underestimate overall T cell responses.

Sequencing was performed with immunoSEQ multiplex PCR; in TCRdb, only in-frame clones are kept and a portion is missing. The profile shows hundreds of thousands of clones, 85% to 90% of them singletons. This sample's treatment: around 19 received Ad26.COV2.S at low or high dose, single or two shots; about 5 received placebo; per-sample allocation not given. Samples analyzed were those drawn on day 63 after the first vaccine or placebo injection. As concerns this clone: What it binds is unknown.

The clonotype originates from a person between 18 and 59 years old who received the Ad26.COV2.S COVID-19 vaccine or a placebo. The sequencing used peripheral blood, collected in a trial of Ad26.COV2.S vaccine versus placebo. This chain joins TRBV6-5 and TRBJ2-5; D possibly corresponds to TRBD2 (6 bases). CDR3 bases: TGTGCCAGCAGTCAGGGCAGCGGGCTGCGGGAGACCCAGTACTTC. It yields the protein CASSQGSGLRETQYF.